This T cell receptor beta chain is drawn from a study of vaccination effects on CD4 cells after COVID-19. Study details: Sequencing in the ViraFEST assay came after antigen-specific CD4+ T cells had been expanded with viral peptide pools, which were used to stimulate PBMC. All participants had two doses of either the BNT162b2 or mRNA-1273 vaccine. Notes on the study in general: Few convalescent patients and no early post-infection timepoints were included in the study.

As regards this clone: The target antigen is unknown.

Following a roughly eleven-day culture, CD4+ T cells were purified. According to the study, vaccine recipients showed no prior SARS-CoV-2 infection and negative nucleocapsid antibodies. Sequenced by immunoSEQ multiplex PCR; TCRdb stores in-frame clones only, minus some. The sample includes some 39,000 clones, around 76% of them seen just once. The CDR3 is made up of 15 amino acids. Germline V gene lookup returns CDR1 SQVTM and CDR2 ANQGSEA. With 2 bases clipped from V and 3 bases from J, the junction kept 10 bases outside the gene matches. The sequencing used CD4+ T cells from PBMCs cultured without peptide, collected before COVID-19 vaccination. The receptor was isolated from a human donor who received a COVID-19 vaccine. This chain connects TRBV29-1 to TRBJ2-7; 7 positions match TRBD1. The CDR3 region is CSVEKKGTDYYEQYV. CDR3 DNA: TGCAGCGTTGAAAAAAAGGGGACAGACTACTACGAGCAGTACGTC.